The entry that follows covers one T cell receptor (beta chain) sequence. Other DNA sequences in this specimen translate into the identical CDR3. Germline CDR1 is LNHDA and CDR2 is SQIVND (reference sequence). Trimming took 4 bases from V and 4 from J; bases not matched to a gene: 3. This CDR3 is built from 13 residues. Some clones are missing from TCRdb's copy, which holds only in-frame ones; the method was immunoSEQ multiplex PCR. The table records approximately 190,000 clones, less than 90% of them present only once. The record originates from a study of blood T cell repertoires in COVID-19. This sequence originates from a woman in her twenties or thirties who had been exposed to COVID-19. The chain is built from TRBV19 and TRBJ1-1; 7 bases are a match to TRBD1. The sequencing sample was made of PBMCs or T cells enriched from blood (not recorded which). The CDR3 bases are TGTGCCAGTAGTACCCAGGGGGGCACTGAAGCTTTCTTT. It codes for CASSTQGGTEAFF.